The 26 T cell receptor beta chains given below trace back to one sample, sequenced in a study of T cell responses to AZD1222 COVID-19 vaccine. The table came from immunoSEQ multiplex PCR; TCRdb's copy has only in-frame clones and leaves some out. The sample has more than 85,000 clones; 90% to 95% are singletons. This material consisted of peripheral blood, taken on day 0 of AZD1222 vaccination. These receptors originate from an adult in good health.

The chain is built from TRBV5-4 and TRBJ1-5, with a possible D match to TRBD1 (6 bases). The V gene's germline CDR1 is SGHNT and CDR2 YYREEE (reference sequence). V lost 5 bases and J lost 1, with 19 bases in between. The length of the CDR3 is 17 residues. CDR3 region: CASSQGGNQGSNQPQHF. The CDR3 DNA sequence: TGTGCCAGCAGTCAAGGAGGGAATCAGGGGAGCAATCAGCCCCAGCATTTT.

The sample holds one count of this clone. Germline and junction disagree at one end, which may indicate a read error. The chain links TRBV6-1 to TRBJ2-2; TRBD1 matches 7 bases. Looked up from germline, CDR1 is MNHNS and CDR2 is SASEGT. The CDR3 spans 15 residues. The DNA of the CDR3 is TGTGCCAGCGGTGAAAGGACAGGTTCCACCGGGGAGCTGTTTTTT. This codes for CASGERTGSTGELFF.

J is TRBJ1-1 and V is TRBV9; unclear D gene. Per germline, CDR1 SGDLS and CDR2 YYNGEE. V was shortened by 4 bases and J by 1 base, with 11 bases between the two germline ends. CDR3 length equals 14 residues. CDR3 nucleotide sequence: TGTGCCAGCAGCAACACAGCGCAGAACACTGAAGCTTTCTTT. Translating it yields CASSNTAQNTEAFF.

This clone appeared a few times. The chain carries TRBV28 and TRBJ2-3, with D maybe TRBD1 (5 bases). The CDR3 contains 15 residues. The ends were cut back, 6 bases at V and 0 bases at J, with 13 bases in the middle. Germline V CDR1 and CDR2: MDHEN, SYDVKM. The CDR3 spells CASSLGHPSTDTQYF. The CDR3, as DNA: TGTGCCAGCAGCCTCGGACACCCGAGCACAGATACGCAGTATTTT.

The chain links TRBV15 to TRBJ1-4; tentatively, D is TRBD1 (6 bases). This CDR3 is 17 amino acids long. The germline V gene encodes CDR1 LNHNV and CDR2 YYDKDF (reference sequence). V was shortened by 5 bases and J by 7 bases, with 23 bases between the two germline ends. The CDR3 sequence: CATSLTTGWADPEKLFF. In DNA, the CDR3 is TGTGCCACCAGCTTAACGACAGGTTGGGCGGACCCTGAAAAACTGTTTTTT.

Only one count was recorded for this clone. The V gene is TRBV28, the J gene TRBJ1-1; D might be TRBD1 (6 bases). CDR1 and CDR2 from the germline V gene are MDHEN and SYDVKM. The CDR3 loop spans 14 amino acids. Trimming cost V 2 bases and J 1 base, with 8 bases left between them. CDR3 sequence (DNA): TGTGCCAGCAGTTTAGGGGGGGCGAACACTGAAGCTTTCTTT. As protein: CASSLGGANTEAFF.

This chain links TRBV4-2 with TRBJ1-5, with D hard to call. CDR1 is LGHNA and CDR2 is YNFKEQ in the germline V gene. V lost 4 bases and J lost 0, with 16 bases in between. The CDR3 contains 17 residues. The CDR3: CASSLRRWSNSNQPQHF. CDR3 DNA: TGTGCCAGCAGCCTTCGCCGCTGGAGCAATAGCAATCAGCCCCAGCATTTT.

This rearrangement joins TRBV11-2 to TRBJ2-7, with TRBD2 identical over 7 bases. The germline CDR1 and CDR2 sequences are SGHAT and FQNNGV. Losses at the gene ends were 5 bases for V and 0 bases for J; bases not matched to a gene: 7. This CDR3 contains 15 residues. The CDR3 loop is CASSPTRDYSYEQYF. The CDR3, as DNA: TGTGCCAGCAGCCCGACCCGGGACTACTCCTACGAGCAGTACTTC.

The table lists this clone with a few counts. V is TRBV5-4 and J is TRBJ1-6; D is unresolved. V was clipped by 0 bases and J by 7 bases, with 17 bases between them. The CDR3 is 17 amino acids. Germline CDR1 reads SGHNT; CDR2 reads YYREEE (reference sequence). CDR3 region: CASSLAFGSEANSPLHF. DNA of the CDR3: TGTGCCAGCAGCTTGGCCTTCGGGTCAGAGGCAAATTCACCCCTCCACTTT.

V is TRBV6-5 and J is TRBJ1-5; D may be TRBD1 (6 bases). With 6 bases removed from V and 1 base from J, the gap between germline ends came to 10 bases. The CDR3 has 14 residues. Germline CDR1 reads MNHEY; CDR2 reads SVGAGI. Here the CDR3 reads CASRLGQSNQPQHF. The DNA for the CDR3 is TGTGCCAGCAGACTAGGACAGAGCAATCAGCCCCAGCATTTT.

The chain joins TRBV12-5 to TRBJ1-6; no definite D call. The CDR3 runs to 14 residues. V was cut by 1 base and J by 9 bases, with 10 bases left in between. Germline V lookup: CDR1 LGHNT, CDR2 FRNRAP. CDR3: CASGLEGMGSPLHF. DNA for the CDR3: TGTGCTAGTGGTTTGGAGGGTATGGGTTCACCCCTCCACTTT. Full variable domain (outside the CDR3, taken from reference TRBV12-5 and TRBJ1-6): DARVTQTPRHKVTEMGQEVTMRCQPILGHNTVFWYRQTMMQGLELLAYFRNRAPLDDSGMPKDRFSAEMPDATLATLKIQPSEPRDSAVYFCASGLEGMGSPLHFGNGTRLTVT.

The rearrangement uses TRBV7-3 and TRBJ2-1; D possibly matches TRBD1 or TRBD2 (5 bases each). The CDR3 contains 14 residues. Germline CDR1 and CDR2: SGHTA and FQGTGA. V lost 2 bases and J 8 bases, leaving 13 bases between the germline ends. The CDR3 protein is CASSLQGARDEQFF. CDR3 DNA: TGTGCCAGCAGCTTACAGGGAGCTAGGGATGAGCAGTTCTTC. Full variable domain (outside the CDR3, taken from reference TRBV7-3 and TRBJ2-1): GAGVSQTPSNKVTEKGKYVELRCDPISGHTALYWYRQSLGQGPEFLIYFQGTGAADDSGLPNDRFFAVRPEGSVSTLKIQRTERGDSAVYLCASSLQGARDEQFFGPGTRLTVL.

The rearrangement uses TRBV5-1 and TRBJ2-5, with D possibly TRBD2 on 5 matching bases. From germline, CDR1 is SGHRS and CDR2 YFSETQ. The CDR3 runs 14 residues. V was pared by 2 bases and J by 1 base, with 9 bases between. CDR3 nucleotide sequence: TGCGCCAGCAGCTTACAAGCGGTCCAAGAGACCCAGTACTTC. Its translation is CASSLQAVQETQYF.

The chain has TRBV7-9 and TRBJ1-5; unclear D gene. This CDR3 region has 13 residues. Trimming left V 2 bases short and J 2 bases short, with 4 bases between. Per germline, CDR1 SEHNR and CDR2 FQNEAQ (reference sequence). The CDR3 DNA follows: TGTGCCAGCAGCTTAACGGGCAATCAGCCCCAGCATTTT. This sequence encodes CASSLTGNQPQHF.

The J gene is TRBJ2-3, the V gene TRBV24-1; 7 bases are a match to TRBD1. J lost 1 base, V lost 4 bases, and 4 bases had no gene match. Germline V gene sequence: CDR1 KGHDR, CDR2 SFDVKD. The CDR3 spans 15 residues. The CDR3 DNA follows: TGTGCCACCAGTGACCCTGGACAGGGCACAGATACGCAGTATTTT. Residues: CATSDPGQGTDTQYF.

V gene TRBV11-2 combines with J gene TRBJ2-7; TRBD2 might be the D (5 bases). V was trimmed by 5 bases and J by 1 base, leaving 15 bases between them. The CDR3 is made up of 15 amino acids. CDR1 and CDR2 (germline): SGHAT, FQNNGV. The CDR3 DNA reads TGTGCCAGCAGCCCAGGAGGCTGGCCATCCTACGAGCAGTACTTC. This translates into CASSPGGWPSYEQYF.

The V gene is TRBV29-1, the J gene TRBJ2-7, with 9 positions matching TRBD2. V shed 6 bases and J 6 bases; nucleotides not matched to a gene: 6. Germline CDR1 reads SQVTM; CDR2 reads ANQGSEA. This CDR3 comprises 12 residues. DNA for the CDR3: TGCAGCGTGGCGGGAGGGCCTTTCGAGCAGTACTTC. Amino acid sequence: CSVAGGPFEQYF.

The chain carries TRBV10-1 and TRBJ2-7; possibly TRBD1 for D (6 bases). Trimming removed 2 bases from V and 0 bases from J, with 8 bases in between. Germline lookup yields CDR1 WNHNN and CDR2 SYGVQD (reference sequence). The CDR3 sequence is 14 residues long. CDR3 sequence: CASSEPDSSYEQYF. The CDR3 DNA sequence: TGCGCCAGCAGTGAGCCGGACAGCTCCTACGAGCAGTACTTC.

DNA for the CDR3: TGTGCCAGCAGCTATTGGGGACAGAATTCAGATACGCAGTATTTT. As protein: CASSYWGQNSDTQYF. This chain joins TRBV27 and TRBJ2-3; 7 positions agree with TRBD1. The CDR3 is made up of 15 amino acids. Germline V gene lookup returns CDR1 MNHEY and CDR2 SMNVEV (reference sequence). Trimming at V came to 6 bases and at J to 4 bases, leaving 10 bases not matched to a gene.

The gene calls are TRBV5-1 and TRBJ1-5; D ambiguous. From germline, CDR1 is SGHRS and CDR2 YFSETQ. V was trimmed by 0 bases and J by 4 bases, leaving 8 bases between them. This CDR3 contains 14 residues. CDR3 region: CASSLEGRNQPQHF. The DNA of the CDR3 is TGCGCCAGCAGCTTGGAGGGTCGGAATCAGCCCCAGCATTTT.

The V gene is TRBV7-2, the J gene TRBJ2-7; TRBD1 agrees at 11 bases. The CDR3 runs to 15 residues. V was clipped by 5 bases and J by 2 bases; unmatched bases: 5. Germline CDR1 is SGHTA and CDR2 is FQGNSA. Written as DNA, the CDR3 is TGTGCCAGCAGCCGTCCGGGACAGGGGGCCTACGAGCAGTACTTC. Protein: CASSRPGQGAYEQYF.

The CDR3 DNA sequence: TGTGCCAGCAGCTTAGCGGGAGGGCCGTTCGATGAGCAGTTCTTC. It is translated as CASSLAGGPFDEQFF. This sequence joins TRBV7-3 and TRBJ2-1; 9 positions agree with TRBD2. Germline CDR1 reads SGHTA; CDR2 reads FQGTGA. The CDR3 runs to 15 residues. J gave up 8 bases and V 2 bases, and 7 bases lay outside the gene matches.

The chain couples TRBV18 to TRBJ1-1; 9 bases line up with TRBD1. CDR3 length: 15 amino acids. After removal of 6 bases from V and 7 bases from J, the junction contained 12 bases not matched to a gene. In germline, CDR1 is KGHSH, CDR2 LQKENI. This CDR3 reads CASSRGRDRDLEAFF. The DNA for the CDR3 is TGTGCCAGCTCCCGTGGGCGGGACAGGGATCTTGAAGCTTTCTTT.

CDR3 sequence reads: CASTQSGMNTEAFF. DNA for the CDR3: TGTGCCAGCACCCAATCCGGGATGAACACTGAAGCTTTCTTT. The rearrangement uses TRBV27 and TRBJ1-1, with D hard to call. There are 14 residues in the CDR3. Germline V CDR1 and CDR2: MNHEY, SMNVEV (reference sequence). V lost 7 bases, J lost 0 bases, and 12 bases lay in between.

The chain uses TRBV2 and TRBJ2-1; D call uncertain. Germline CDR1 is SNHLY and CDR2 is FYNNEI. This CDR3 has 14 amino acids. Trimming took 7 bases from V and 8 from J, leaving 18 bases between them. The CDR3 spells CASKVAPGLDEQFF. The CDR3 region has the DNA TGTGCCAGCAAGGTGGCGCCGGGCCTCGATGAGCAGTTCTTC.

The V gene is TRBV30, the J gene TRBJ2-3, with 8 bases matching TRBD1. Germline V lookup: CDR1 GTSNPN, CDR2 SVGIG (reference sequence). The CDR3 is made up of 14 amino acids. Losses at the gene ends were 3 bases for V and 2 bases for J; bases not matched to a gene: 4. The CDR3 sequence is CAWSPGQVTDTQYF. The CDR3 DNA reads as TGTGCCTGGAGCCCGGGACAGGTCACAGATACGCAGTATTTT.